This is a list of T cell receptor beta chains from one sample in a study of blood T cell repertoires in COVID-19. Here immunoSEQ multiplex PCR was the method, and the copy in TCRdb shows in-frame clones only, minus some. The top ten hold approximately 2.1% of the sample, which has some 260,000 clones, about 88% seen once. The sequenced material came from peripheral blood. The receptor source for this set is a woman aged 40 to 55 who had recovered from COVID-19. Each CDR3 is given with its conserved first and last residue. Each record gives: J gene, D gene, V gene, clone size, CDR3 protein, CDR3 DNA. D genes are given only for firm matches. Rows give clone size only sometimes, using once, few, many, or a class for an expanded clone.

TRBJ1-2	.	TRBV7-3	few	CASSLTVTDSSYGYTF	TGTGCCAGCAGCTTAACGGTTACGGATAGCTCTTATGGCTACACCTTC
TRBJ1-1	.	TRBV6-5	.	CASTPGKNTEAFF	TGTGCCAGCACCCCCGGGAAGAACACTGAAGCTTTCTTT
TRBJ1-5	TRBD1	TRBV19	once	CASSPSEGRQGNQPQHF	TGTGCCAGTAGTCCCTCTGAGGGGAGACAGGGAAATCAGCCCCAGCATTTT
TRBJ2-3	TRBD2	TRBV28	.	CASSFNPSGGRTDTQYF	TGTGCCAGCAGTTTCAACCCTAGCGGGGGGCGCACAGATACGCAGTATTTT
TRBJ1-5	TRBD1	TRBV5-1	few	CASSPGQGANQPQHF	TGCGCCAGCAGCCCGGGACAGGGGGCGAATCAGCCCCAGCATTTT
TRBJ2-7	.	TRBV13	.	CASSSSGVYPYEQYF	TGTGCCAGCAGTTCTTCCGGAGTATATCCCTACGAGCAGTACTTC
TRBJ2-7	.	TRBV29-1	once	CSVEALDRSLSYEQYF	TGCAGCGTTGAAGCCCTCGACAGGAGCCTCTCCTACGAGCAGTACTTC
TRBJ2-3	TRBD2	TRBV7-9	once	CASSLRRGGRQGDTQYF	TGTGCCAGCAGCTTACGTCGAGGCGGGAGGCAGGGAGATACGCAGTATTTT
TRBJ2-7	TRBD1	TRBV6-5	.	CASRRRDRGSYEQYF	TGTGCCAGCAGGCGCCGGGACAGGGGCTCCTACGAGCAGTACTTC
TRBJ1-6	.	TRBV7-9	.	CASSLYPLTEDDDSPLHF	TGTGCCAGCAGCTTATATCCTCTGACAGAAGATGATGATTCACCCCTCCACTTT
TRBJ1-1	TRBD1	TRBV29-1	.	CSAGDRSEAFF	TGCAGCGCTGGGGACAGGAGTGAAGCTTTCTTT
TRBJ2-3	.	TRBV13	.	CASSLGVRDSYSTDTQYF	TGTGCCAGCAGCTTAGGGGTGCGGGACAGCTACAGCACAGATACGCAGTATTTT
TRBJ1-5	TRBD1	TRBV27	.	CASSVRQGAQPQHF	TGTGCCAGCAGTGTACGACAGGGGGCTCAGCCCCAGCATTTT
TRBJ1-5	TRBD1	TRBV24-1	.	CATSESDRDQPQHF	TGTGCCACCAGTGAATCGGACAGGGATCAGCCCCAGCATTTT
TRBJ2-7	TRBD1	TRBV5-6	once	CASRYQGASYEQYF	TGTGCCAGCAGATACCAGGGGGCCTCCTACGAGCAGTACTTC
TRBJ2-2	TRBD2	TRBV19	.	CASISVAGGPGELFF	TGTGCCAGTATTTCTGTAGCGGGAGGGCCCGGGGAGCTGTTTTTT
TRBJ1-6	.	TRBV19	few	CASRLSSYNSPLHF	TGTGCCAGTAGGCTGAGCTCCTATAATTCACCCCTCCACTTT
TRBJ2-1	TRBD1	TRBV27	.	CASSPAGQTGFYNEQFF	TGTGCCAGCAGTCCCGCCGGTCAGACAGGGTTCTACAATGAGCAGTTCTTC
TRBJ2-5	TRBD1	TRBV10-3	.	CAIRRDREETQYF	TGTGCCATCAGACGGGACAGGGAAGAGACCCAGTACTTC
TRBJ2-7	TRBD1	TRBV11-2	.	CASSLVGQGYEQYF	TGTGCCAGCAGCTTAGTGGGACAGGGGTACGAGCAGTACTTC